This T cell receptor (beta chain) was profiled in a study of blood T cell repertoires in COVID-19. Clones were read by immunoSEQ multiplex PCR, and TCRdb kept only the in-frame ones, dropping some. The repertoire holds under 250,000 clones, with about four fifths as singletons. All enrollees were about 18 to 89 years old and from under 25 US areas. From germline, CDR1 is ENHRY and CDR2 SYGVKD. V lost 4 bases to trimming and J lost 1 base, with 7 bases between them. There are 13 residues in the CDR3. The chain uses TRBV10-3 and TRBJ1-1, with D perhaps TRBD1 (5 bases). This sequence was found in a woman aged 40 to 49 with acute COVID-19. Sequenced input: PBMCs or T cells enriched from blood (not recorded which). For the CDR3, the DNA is TGTGCCATCAGTGCTCAGGGGAACACTGAAGCTTTCTTT. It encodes CAISAQGNTEAFF.